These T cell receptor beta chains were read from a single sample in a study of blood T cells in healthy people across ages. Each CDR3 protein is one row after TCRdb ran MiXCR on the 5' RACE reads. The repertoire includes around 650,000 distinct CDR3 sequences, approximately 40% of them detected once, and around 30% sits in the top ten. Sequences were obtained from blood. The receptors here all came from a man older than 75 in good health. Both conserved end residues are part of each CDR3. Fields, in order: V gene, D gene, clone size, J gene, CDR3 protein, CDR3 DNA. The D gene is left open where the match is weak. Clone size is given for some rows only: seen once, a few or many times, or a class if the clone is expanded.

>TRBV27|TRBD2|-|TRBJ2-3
CASSFWAGDTDTQYF
TGTGCCAGCAGTTTTTGGGCGGGGGACACAGATACGCAGTATTTT
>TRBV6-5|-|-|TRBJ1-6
CASSYSFQPPSSPLHF
TGTGCCAGCAGTTACTCCTTTCAGCCTCCGAGTTCACCCCTCCACTTT
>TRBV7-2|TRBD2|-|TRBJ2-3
CASNLAGIVGASTDTQYF
TGTGCCAGCAACTTAGCGGGAATTGTGGGGGCTAGCACAGATACGCAGTATTTT
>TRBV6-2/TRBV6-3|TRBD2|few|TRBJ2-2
CASAYRGSGRANTGELFF
TGTGCCAGCGCGTACAGGGGTAGCGGGAGGGCGAACACCGGGGAGCTGTTTTTT
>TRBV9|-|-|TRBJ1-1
CASSYNGGSTEAFF
TGTGCCAGCAGCTATAATGGGGGAAGCACTGAAGCTTTCTTT
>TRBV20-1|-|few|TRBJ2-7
CSATGTAEQYF
TGCAGTGCTACAGGGACCGCGGAGCAGTACTTC
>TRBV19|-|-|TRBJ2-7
CASRNFYEQYF
TGTGCCAGTAGGAATTTCTACGAGCAGTACTTC
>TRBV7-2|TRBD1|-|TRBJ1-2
CVSSETGIGNLNGYTF
TGTGTCAGCAGCGAGACAGGGATTGGTAATTTAAACGGCTACACCTTC
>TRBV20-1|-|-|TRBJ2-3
CSARPTTTDTQYF
TGCAGTGCTAGGCCGACTACCACAGATACGCAGTATTTT
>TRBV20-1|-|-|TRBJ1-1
CSAPRPNTEAFF
TGCAGTGCTCCCCGGCCGAACACTGAAGCTTTCTTT
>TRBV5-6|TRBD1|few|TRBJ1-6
CASRTGHRGNSPLHF
TGTGCCAGCAGAACGGGCCACAGGGGGAATTCACCCCTCCACTTT
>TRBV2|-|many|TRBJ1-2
CASSPPGQINYGYTF
TGTGCCAGCAGCCCTCCAGGACAGATTAACTATGGCTACACCTTC
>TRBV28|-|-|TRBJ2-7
CASSLIRVTSYEQYF
TGTGCCAGCAGTTTGATCAGGGTGACCTCCTACGAGCAGTACTTC
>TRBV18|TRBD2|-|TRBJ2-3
CASSPGSGGSTDTQYF
TGTGCCAGCTCACCGGGCAGCGGGGGTAGCACAGATACGCAGTATTTT
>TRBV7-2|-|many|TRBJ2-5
CASSPGKGQETQYF
TGTGCCAGCAGCCCAGGAAAGGGTCAAGAGACCCAGTACTTC
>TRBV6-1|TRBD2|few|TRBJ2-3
CASRPLTSGRSTDTQYF
TGTGCCAGCAGACCTCTGACTAGCGGGCGATCCACAGATACGCAGTATTTT
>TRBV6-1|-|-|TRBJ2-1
CASKGDREQFF
TGTGCCAGCAAAGGAGACCGTGAGCAGTTCTTC